This TCR beta chain was found in a study of blood T cell repertoires in COVID-19. Authors' data handling: Counts of nucleated cells, estimated from reference gene primer amplification, were obtained. Some clones are missing from TCRdb's copy, which holds only in-frame ones; the method was immunoSEQ multiplex PCR. V and J calls plus clone size are reproduced from that table; the DNA served to infer D and trimming. This repertoire shows 150,000 to 200,000 clones, over 80% found once; its top ten account for about 5.5%. The sample comprised peripheral blood. This clonotype was obtained from a woman younger than 45 with acute or convalescent COVID-19.

The CDR3 DNA follows: TGTGCCAGTAGTATGGGTAGTGCCAGGATCAACTATGGCTACACCTTC. Protein: CASSMGSARINYGYTF. The V and J genes are TRBV19 and TRBJ1-2, with D hard to call. The germline V gene encodes CDR1 LNHDA and CDR2 SQIVND (reference sequence). The CDR3 loop spans 16 amino acids. The V end lost 3 bases, the J end lost 2 bases, and 16 bases lay between the germline ends.